These T cell receptor beta chains were read from a single sample in a study of blood T cells in healthy people across ages. TCRdb independently ran MiXCR on the 5' RACE reads; one entry per CDR3 protein. The table shows some 890,000 distinct CDR3 sequences, with around 29% occurring only once. The data also belong to a second study, concerning T cells of mothers and their children.

The material sequenced was blood. These receptors were collected from a woman between 40 and 55 years old in good health. CDR3s include the opening cysteine and the closing phenylalanine or tryptophan. D genes are given only for firm matches. The size of a clone is reported for some rows only, either as once, few or many, or as a class for expanded clones.

clone_size	v_call	j_call	d_call	cdr3_aa	cdr3_nt
NA	TRBV25-1	TRBJ2-2	NA	CASGFALNTGELFF	TGTGCCAGCGGGTTTGCTCTTAACACCGGGGAGCTGTTTTTT
few	TRBV28	TRBJ1-2	TRBD1	CASRKGGQAYGYTF	TGTGCCAGCAGAAAGGGGGGACAGGCGTATGGCTACACCTTC
many	TRBV20-1	TRBJ2-3	NA	CSADGGGNPDTQYF	TGCAGTGCTGATGGTGGAGGGAACCCAGATACGCAGTATTTT
few	TRBV7-9	TRBJ1-1	NA	CASSQTAGITEAFF	TGTGCCAGCAGCCAAACGGCGGGGATAACTGAAGCTTTCTTT
many	TRBV7-2	TRBJ2-6	NA	CASTLTSNTGANVLTF	TGTGCCAGCACCTTAACATCCAACACTGGGGCCAACGTCCTGACTTTC
NA	TRBV3-1	TRBJ2-3	NA	CASSQASARSTDTQYF	TGTGCCAGCAGCCAGGCTAGCGCCCGTAGCACAGATACGCAGTATTTT
many	TRBV5-1	TRBJ1-1	NA	CASSASTGRTEAFF	TGCGCCAGCAGCGCGAGCACGGGACGGACTGAAGCTTTCTTT
few	TRBV6-1	TRBJ1-2	NA	CASSEIGRYNGYTF	TGTGCCAGCAGTGAAATAGGACGGTACAATGGCTACACCTTC
many	TRBV7-9	TRBJ2-7	TRBD1	CASSTQGRSYEQYF	TGTGCCAGCAGTACACAGGGGCGATCCTACGAGCAGTACTTC
NA	TRBV5-1	TRBJ2-2	NA	CASSLAKSNTGELFF	TGCGCCAGCAGCTTGGCCAAATCGAACACCGGGGAGCTGTTTTTT
many	TRBV19	TRBJ2-7	NA	CASSIRGGPYEQYF	TGTGCCAGTAGTATCAGGGGTGGCCCCTACGAGCAGTACTTC
many	TRBV10-3	TRBJ2-3	TRBD1	CAISDSRTGGADTQYF	TGTGCCATCAGTGACTCTCGGACAGGGGGCGCAGATACGCAGTATTTT